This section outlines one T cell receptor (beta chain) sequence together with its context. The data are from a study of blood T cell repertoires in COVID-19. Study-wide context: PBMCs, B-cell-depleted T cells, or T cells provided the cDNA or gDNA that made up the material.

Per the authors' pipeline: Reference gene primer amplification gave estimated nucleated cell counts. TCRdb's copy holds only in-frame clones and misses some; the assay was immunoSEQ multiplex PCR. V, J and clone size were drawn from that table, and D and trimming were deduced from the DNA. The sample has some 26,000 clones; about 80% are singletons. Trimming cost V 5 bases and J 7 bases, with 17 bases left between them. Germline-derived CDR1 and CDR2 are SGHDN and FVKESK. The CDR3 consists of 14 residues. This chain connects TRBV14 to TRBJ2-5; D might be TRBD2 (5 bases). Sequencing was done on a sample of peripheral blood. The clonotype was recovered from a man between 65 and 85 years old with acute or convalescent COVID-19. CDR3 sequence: CASSLDFPIGTQYF. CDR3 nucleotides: TGTGCCAGCAGCTTGGACTTCCCCATCGGGACCCAGTACTTC.